This entry describes one T cell receptor beta chain. The sample originates from a study of blood T cell repertoires in COVID-19. The germline CDR1 and CDR2 sequences are SGHRS and YFSETQ. This CDR3 has 16 amino acids. J lost 6 bases, V lost 1 base, and 9 bases had no gene match. This table comes from immunoSEQ multiplex PCR, and its TCRdb copy is limited to in-frame clones, with some not included. The sample gives some 160,000 clones, around three quarters of which show up once; about 20% is in the top ten. This clonotype originated in a woman in her seventies in a cohort exposed to, infected with or recovered from COVID-19 (not recorded which). The chain couples TRBV5-1 to TRBJ2-7; 11 nucleotides align to TRBD2. Material: PBMCs or T cells enriched from blood (not recorded which). CDR3 protein: CASSLMTSGTGSEQYF. Written as DNA, the CDR3 is TGCGCCAGCAGCTTGATGACTAGCGGGACAGGGTCCGAGCAGTACTTC.